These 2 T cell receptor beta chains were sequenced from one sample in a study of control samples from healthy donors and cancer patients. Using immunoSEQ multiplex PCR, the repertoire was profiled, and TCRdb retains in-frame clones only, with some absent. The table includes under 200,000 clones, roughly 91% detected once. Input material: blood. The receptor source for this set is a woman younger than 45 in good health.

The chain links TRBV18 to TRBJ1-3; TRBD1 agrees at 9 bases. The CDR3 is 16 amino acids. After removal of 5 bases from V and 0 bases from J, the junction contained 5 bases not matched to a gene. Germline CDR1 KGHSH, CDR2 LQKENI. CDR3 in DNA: TGTGCCAGCTCATCGGACAGGGGCTCCTCTGGAAACACCATATATTTT. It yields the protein CASSSDRGSSGNTIYF. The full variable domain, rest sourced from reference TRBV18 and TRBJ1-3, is NAGVMQNPRHLVRRRGQEARLRCSPMKGHSHVYWYRQLPEEGLKFMVYLQKENIIDESGMPKERFSAEFPKEGPSILRIQQVVRGDSAAYFCASSSDRGSSGNTIYFGEGSWLTVV.

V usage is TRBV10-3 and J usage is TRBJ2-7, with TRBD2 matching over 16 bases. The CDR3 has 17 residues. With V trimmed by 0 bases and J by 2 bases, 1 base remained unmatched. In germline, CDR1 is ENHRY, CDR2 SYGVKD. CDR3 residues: CAISESGTSGRAYEQYF. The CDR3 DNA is TGTGCCATCAGTGAGTCGGGGACTAGCGGGAGGGCCTACGAGCAGTACTTC.